The next 2 T cell receptor beta chains were all read from a single sample in a study of blood T cells in healthy people across ages. It was with a sample-barcoded 5' primer and a J-beta primer mix that a second PCR of about 7 to 12 cycles was run. MiXCR was run by TCRdb on the 5' RACE reads, yielding one entry per CDR3 protein. Of 700,000 to 900,000 distinct CDR3 sequences in the sample, about 55% were seen once. The sequenced sample consisted of blood. These receptors were collected from a man older than 75 in good health.

This clonotype was observed at least ten times. The J gene is TRBJ2-3, the V gene TRBV2; 7 bases agree with TRBD2. J lost 14 bases, V lost 8 bases, and 13 bases had no gene match. CDR1 SNHLY and CDR2 FYNNEI come from the germline V gene. The CDR3 covers 12 residues. The CDR3 nucleotides read TGTGCCAGCGGGGAGGGAAACAGATACGCGTATTTT. The encoded protein is CASGEGNRYAYF.

This clonotype has a handful of counts. The chain combines TRBV3-1 with TRBJ2-5; D not resolved. The germline V gene encodes CDR1 LGHDT and CDR2 YNNKEL (reference sequence). Trimming shortened V by 3 bases and J by 4 bases, and 12 bases separated the two germline ends. The CDR3 totals 14 residues. This CDR3 is CASSHKHEVETQYF. The CDR3 coding sequence is TGTGCCAGCAGCCATAAGCACGAGGTAGAGACCCAGTACTTC.